This paragraph reports one T cell receptor beta chain. These data belong to a study of cytomegalovirus exposure and HLA in healthy donors. This CDR3 comprises 16 residues. With 0 bases removed from V and 7 bases from J, the gap between germline ends came to 18 bases. Per germline, CDR1 MNHEY and CDR2 SVGAGI. The PCR made use of 60 Vbeta and 13 Jbeta primers. Assay: immunoSEQ multiplex PCR; the TCRdb copy retains only in-frame clones and omits some. The data contain around 250,000 clones, around nine tenths of them singletons. The chain combines TRBV6-5 with TRBJ1-2, with D perhaps TRBD1 (5 bases). The sequenced sample consisted of PBMCs. The receptor's source is a girl aged 2-10 years in good health and CMV-seronegative. The CDR3 DNA reads TGTGCCAGCAGTTACTCGACCCCGGGGGGGTTCGGTGGCTACACCTTC. Its protein product is CASSYSTPGGFGGYTF.